The 15 T cell receptor beta chains listed next were all sequenced from one sample in a study of shared clonotypes between healthy human individuals. This table comes from immunoSEQ multiplex PCR, and its TCRdb copy is limited to in-frame clones, with some not included. Counted here are hundreds of thousands of clones, 92% occurring once; the ten biggest clones make up nearly 25%. Terminally differentiated effector memory CD45RA+ cells were excluded by CCR7 positive selection of CD45RO-negative cells. Material: naive CD8+ T cells sorted from blood. Source of these receptors: a man between 25 and 39 years old in good health.

This clone was recorded only once. The rearrangement uses TRBV2 and TRBJ1-2; D is possibly TRBD1 (6 bases). CDR1 is SNHLY and CDR2 is FYNNEI in the germline V gene. CDR3 size: 15 residues. Trimming removed 10 bases at V and 3 bases at J, with 21 bases between. In nucleotides, the CDR3 is TGTGCCAAGCGACGAATCGCGGACAGAGACTATGGCTACACCTTC. Its protein is CAKRRIADRDYGYTF.

CDR3 DNA sequence: TGCGCCAGCAGCCGCGACAGGGGTTGGCACGAGCAGTACTTC. This sequence encodes CASSRDRGWHEQYF. V usage is TRBV4-3 and J usage is TRBJ2-7; 8 bases are a match to TRBD1. The V gene's germline CDR1 is LGHNA and CDR2 YSLEER. V lost 4 bases and J lost 5; bases outside the gene matches: 7. The CDR3 loop spans 14 amino acids.

The chain recombines TRBV14 with TRBJ2-7; 10 bases agree with TRBD1. V was clipped by 6 bases and J by 2 bases; unmatched bases: 7. Germline assignment: CDR1 SGHDN and CDR2 FVKESK. There are 15 residues in the CDR3. The CDR3 here is CASRGMGTGAYEQYF. The CDR3 DNA reads TGTGCCAGCAGAGGCATGGGGACAGGGGCCTACGAGCAGTACTTC. The full variable domain, completed using reference TRBV14 and TRBJ2-7, is EAGVTQFPSHSVIEKGQTVTLRCDPISGHDNLYWYRRVMGKEIKFLLHFVKESKQDESGMPNNRFLAERTGGTYSTLKVQPAELEDSGVYFCASRGMGTGAYEQYFGPGTRLTVT.

On this clone: The junction departs from the called germline gene at one end, perhaps through a read error. The chain uses TRBV7-7 and TRBJ2-7, with TRBD1 matching over 7 bases. CDR3 length equals 14 residues. Germline CDR1 is SSHAT and CDR2 is FNYEAQ (reference sequence). The CDR3 coding sequence is TGTGCTAGCAGCTTAGGGGGCGCCGGGTACGAGCAGTACTTC. Translated: CASSLGGAGYEQYF.

This chain connects TRBV6-5 to TRBJ1-2, with 11 bases that match TRBD1. CDR3 length: 14 residues. The V and J ends lost 4 bases and 8 bases, in that order; junction bases with no gene match: 6. Germline V lookup: CDR1 MNHEY, CDR2 SVGAGI. DNA for the CDR3: TGTGCCAGCAGTTGGGACAGGGGGAGACGGGGCTACACCTTC. It specifies CASSWDRGRRGYTF.

This clone is a singleton in its sample. This sequence joins TRBV14 and TRBJ2-7; D remains unclear. The V and J ends lost 0 bases and 2 bases respectively, with 8 bases between them. The CDR3 has 14 amino acids. The germline V gene encodes CDR1 SGHDN and CDR2 FVKESK. CDR3 region: CASSQDPGTYEQYF. The CDR3 DNA is TGTGCCAGCAGCCAAGATCCAGGAACCTACGAGCAGTACTTC.

The chain employs TRBV4-3 and TRBJ2-7; possible D gene TRBD1, 5 bases. Germline V CDR1 and CDR2: LGHNA, YSLEER. Trimming cost V 0 bases and J 0 bases, with 15 bases left between them. This CDR3 spans 17 amino acids. CDR3 DNA: TGCGCCAGCAGCCAAGATTGGGGTTTCCAGGGCTCCTACGAGCAGTACTTC. Its protein is CASSQDWGFQGSYEQYF.

The chain employs TRBV7-8 and TRBJ2-7, with TRBD1 matching over 8 bases. Germline CDR1 is SGHVS and CDR2 is FQNEAQ. V lost 3 bases to trimming and J lost 4 bases; unmatched junction nucleotides: 11. This CDR3 is built from 16 residues. The CDR3 region is CASSFGQGQHLYEQYF. CDR3 sequence (DNA): TGTGCCAGCAGCTTTGGACAGGGCCAACATCTTTACGAGCAGTACTTC.

This chain links TRBV19 with TRBJ2-7; D uncertain. The CDR3 is 14 residues long. Trimming stripped 6 bases from V and 4 bases from J, with 16 bases between. The germline CDR1 and CDR2 sequences are LNHDA and SQIVND (reference sequence). The CDR3 protein is CASSQSLGFYEQYF. DNA for the CDR3: TGTGCCAGTAGCCAGTCCTTGGGGTTTTACGAGCAGTACTTC.

The chain recombines TRBV5-6 with TRBJ2-7, with 7 bases that match TRBD2. J gave up 0 bases and V 0 bases, and 3 bases lay outside the gene matches. The CDR3 contains 15 residues. The germline gives CDR1 SGHDT, CDR2 YYEEEE. The CDR3 coding sequence is TGTGCCAGCAGCTTGGCGGGGGGTGGCTCCTACGAGCAGTACTTC. Translating gives CASSLAGGGSYEQYF.

This clone was seen once. This chain links TRBV6-5 with TRBJ2-5, with 7 bases identical to TRBD1. Trimming removed 4 bases from V and 5 bases from J; junction bases left unmatched: 7. Germline CDR1 reads MNHEY; CDR2 reads SVGAGI. The CDR3 extends over 14 amino acids. CDR3 sequence: CASSLTGPFETQYF. DNA of the CDR3: TGTGCCAGCAGTTTGACAGGGCCCTTTGAGACCCAGTACTTC.

The chain joins TRBV27 to TRBJ2-2; TRBD2 is a possible D gene (5 bases). Germline V CDR1 and CDR2: MNHEY, SMNVEV (reference sequence). V gave up 3 bases and J gave up 0 bases, with 11 bases separating them. The CDR3 contains 16 residues. The CDR3 here is CASSFRSEPNTGELFF. The CDR3 region has the DNA TGTGCCAGCAGTTTCCGTAGCGAACCGAACACCGGGGAGCTGTTTTTT.

The J gene is TRBJ2-7, the V gene TRBV7-9; 9 bases align to TRBD2. The CDR3 is made up of 15 amino acids. Looked up from germline, CDR1 is SEHNR and CDR2 is FQNEAQ (reference sequence). J gave up 3 bases and V 3 bases, and 6 bases lay outside the gene matches. For the CDR3, the DNA is TGTGCCAGCAGCTTTGAAGCGGGAGGTGACTACGAGCAGTACTTC. It translates to CASSFEAGGDYEQYF.

V gene TRBV7-9 combines with J gene TRBJ1-4, with 7 positions matching TRBD1. CDR1 is SEHNR and CDR2 is FQNEAQ in the germline V gene (reference sequence). V lost 1 base, J lost 8 bases, and 4 bases stayed unmatched. The CDR3 runs to 14 residues. The CDR3 sequence is CASSLVDRMEKLFF. The CDR3 nucleotides are TGTGCCAGCAGCTTAGTGGACAGGATGGAAAAACTGTTTTTT.

Only one count was recorded for this clone. This chain connects TRBV27 to TRBJ2-1; TRBD1 matches at 7 bases. Looked up from germline, CDR1 is MNHEY and CDR2 is SMNVEV (reference sequence). This CDR3 is 16 amino acids long. V was pared by 1 base and J by 6 bases, with 9 bases of the junction left unmatched. CDR3 residues: CASSLYDRASGNEQFF. CDR3 in DNA: TGTGCCAGCAGTTTATACGACAGGGCTTCTGGCAATGAGCAGTTCTTC.